Below, 16 T cell receptor beta chains from the same sample are listed, as sequenced in a study of multiple sclerosis patients with progressive multifocal leukoencephalopathy. The time point is: time of PML onset. Data came from immunoSEQ multiplex PCR; TCRdb stores just in-frame clones and leaves some out. The sample shows more than 30,000 clones, roughly 87% of them seen only once. Sequenced material: PBMCs, taken from a patient treated with natalizumab. The source of these receptors is a middle-aged woman with progressive multifocal leukoencephalopathy.

This chain uses TRBV9 with TRBJ2-7; 9 bases map to TRBD1. The CDR3 is 13 residues long. CDR1 is SGDLS and CDR2 is YYNGEE in the germline V gene. With 2 bases clipped from V and 6 bases from J, the junction kept 3 bases outside the gene matches. The CDR3 region is CASSVRTGVEQYF. The CDR3 DNA follows: TGTGCCAGCAGCGTTAGGACAGGGGTCGAGCAGTACTTC.

This clone has just one count. V usage is TRBV6-5 and J usage is TRBJ2-7, with 7 bases identical to TRBD1. The CDR3 has 13 residues. The V gene's germline CDR1 is MNHEY and CDR2 SVGAGI. Trimming took 6 bases from V and 2 from J; bases not matched to a gene: 4. The chain's CDR3 is CASSSDRAYEQYF. CDR3 nucleotide sequence: TGTGCCAGCAGCTCCGACAGGGCCTACGAGCAGTACTTC.

Written as DNA, the CDR3 is TGTGCCAGCTCACCACTTCAGGGGGTGATGGACATTCAGTACTTC. Translating gives CASSPLQGVMDIQYF. The gene calls are TRBV18 and TRBJ2-4; 7 positions agree with TRBD1. CDR1 is KGHSH, CDR2 LQKENI, per germline. J was trimmed by 8 bases and V by 1 base; bases with no gene match: 8. This CDR3 has 15 amino acids.

The J gene is TRBJ1-6, the V gene TRBV7-2, with D uncertain. Germline CDR1 is SGHTA and CDR2 is FQGNSA. The ends were cut back, 5 bases at V and 9 bases at J, with 8 bases in the middle. This CDR3 is 12 amino acids long. As DNA, the CDR3 is TGTGCCAGCAGCCTAGAAATTTCACCCCTCCACTTT. Encoded protein: CASSLEISPLHF. Filled out from reference TRBV7-2 and TRBJ1-6, the complete variable domain reads GAGVSQSPSNKVTEKGKDVELRCDPISGHTALYWYRQSLGQGLEFLIYFQGNSAPDKSGLPSDRFSAERTGGSVSTLTIQRTQQEDSAVYLCASSLEISPLHFGNGTRLTVT.

The chain joins TRBV11-3 to TRBJ2-1; TRBD1 matches 7 bases. The CDR3 is 15 amino acids. Germline V gene sequence: CDR1 SGHNT, CDR2 YENEEA. Germline trimming cut 5 bases from V and 4 bases from J; bases unmatched to any gene: 8. CDR3 region: CASSNPGTEYNEQFF. The CDR3 DNA reads TGTGCCAGCAGCAATCCCGGGACAGAGTACAATGAGCAGTTCTTC.

This clone was seen once. The rearrangement joins TRBV29-1 to TRBJ1-1; 7 nucleotides match TRBD1. Germline CDR1 reads SQVTM; CDR2 reads ANQGSEA. The CDR3 has 14 residues. The J segment lost 1 base and the V segment lost 4 bases, leaving 6 bases of the junction unmatched. Here the CDR3 reads CSVVDRWGNTEAFF. The CDR3, as DNA: TGCAGCGTTGTGGACAGGTGGGGGAACACTGAAGCTTTCTTT.

The chain couples TRBV7-2 to TRBJ2-5, with a possible D match to TRBD1 (6 bases). The CDR3 is made up of 14 amino acids. Trimming left V 5 bases short and J 5 bases short, with 15 bases between. Germline V gene lookup returns CDR1 SGHTA and CDR2 FQGNSA. The CDR3 sequence is CASSPEWGQETQYF. CDR3 DNA: TGTGCCAGCAGCCCCGAGTGGGGGCAGGAGACCCAGTACTTC.

The chain joins TRBV7-2 to TRBJ2-4, with TRBD2 as a possible D gene (5 bases). This CDR3 region has 15 residues. CDR1 is SGHTA, CDR2 FQGNSA, per germline. The V gene lost 4 bases and the J gene lost 2 bases, with 12 bases spanning the gap. DNA for the CDR3: TGTGCCAGCAGCTCTCCGTTCGGGACCAAAAACATTCAGTACTTC. Translating it yields CASSSPFGTKNIQYF. The full variable domain, with the rest looked up from reference TRBV7-2 and TRBJ2-4, is GAGVSQSPSNKVTEKGKDVELRCDPISGHTALYWYRQSLGQGLEFLIYFQGNSAPDKSGLPSDRFSAERTGGSVSTLTIQRTQQEDSAVYLCASSSPFGTKNIQYFGAGTRLSVL.

In this sample, this clone turned up once. V is TRBV4-3 and J is TRBJ2-3, with D perhaps assigned TRBD1 or TRBD2 (5 bases each). Trimming removed 0 bases at V and 7 bases at J, with 17 bases between. The V gene's germline CDR1 is LGHNA and CDR2 YSLEER. The CDR3 has 16 residues. The CDR3 spells CASSQDRSGGPHTQYF. DNA of the CDR3: TGCGCCAGCAGCCAAGATAGAAGTGGGGGACCTCATACGCAGTATTTT.

V usage is TRBV6-4 and J usage is TRBJ1-4; TRBD1 is a possible D gene (6 bases). The germline CDR1 and CDR2 sequences are MRHNA and SNTAGT. The CDR3 has 15 residues. The germline V and J ends were trimmed by 8 bases and 4 bases, with 17 bases remaining between them. The DNA of the CDR3 is TGTGCCAGCGACAAAGAGGGGGAGGGTAATGAAAAACTGTTTTTT. This gives the protein CASDKEGEGNEKLFF.

The chain employs TRBV27 and TRBJ2-7, with D unclear. The germline V gene encodes CDR1 MNHEY and CDR2 SMNVEV (reference sequence). With 11 bases removed from V and 3 bases from J, the gap between germline ends came to 14 bases. This CDR3 is 12 amino acids long. The CDR3 loop reads CAHLAGNYEQYF. The CDR3 coding sequence is TGTGCCCACCTGGCAGGAAACTACGAGCAGTACTTC.

This clone was seen once. CDR3 sequence reads: CASSLAGPGAGGNIQYF. CDR3 nucleotide sequence: TGCGCCAGCAGCTTGGCTGGCCCTGGGGCAGGGGGAAACATTCAGTACTTC. The chain couples TRBV5-1 to TRBJ2-4; 7 nucleotides line up with TRBD1. The V and J ends lost 0 bases and 6 bases, in that order; junction bases with no gene match: 12. Germline V gene lookup returns CDR1 SGHRS and CDR2 YFSETQ. The CDR3 sequence is 17 residues long.

Written as DNA, the CDR3 is TGTGCCAGCAGTTACGGGGGGACAGAGTTTTTAGCGGGCAGACCTCACTACGAGCAGTACTTC. Translating it yields CASSYGGTEFLAGRPHYEQYF. The chain couples TRBV6-7 to TRBJ2-7; D may be TRBD1 or TRBD2 (7 bases each). TRBV6-7 qualifies as an ORF whose function is uncertain. The V end was cut by 2 bases, the J end by 3 bases, with 32 bases between. This CDR3 has 21 amino acids.

In this sample, this clone turned up a few times. The chain uses TRBV6-5 and TRBJ1-4; D may be TRBD1 (5 bases). CDR3 length equals 15 residues. The germline CDR1 and CDR2 sequences are MNHEY and SVGAGI. The V end was cut by 4 bases, the J end by 7 bases, with 16 bases between. CDR3: CASSSVGGVGEKLFF. CDR3 DNA: TGTGCCAGCAGTTCGGTGGGGGGGGTCGGTGAAAAACTGTTTTTT.

The chain links TRBV6-5 to TRBJ2-5; weak D call: TRBD1 (6 bases). This CDR3 is 12 amino acids long. Trimming cost V 5 bases and J 7 bases, with 11 bases left between them. Looked up from germline, CDR1 is MNHEY and CDR2 is SVGAGI. The CDR3, as DNA: TGTGCCAGCAGTCAGGGGTATGGGACCCAGTACTTC. Protein sequence: CASSQGYGTQYF.

V and J are TRBV19 and TRBJ1-4; 7 nucleotides match TRBD1. Trimming at V came to 9 bases and at J to 4 bases, leaving 23 bases not matched to a gene. Germline loops: CDR1 LNHDA, CDR2 SQIVND (reference sequence). The CDR3 extends over 19 amino acids. In nucleotides, the CDR3 is TGTGCCAGCACCCTGAGGAGGGGGCGCCCCTGGGGAGGTAATGAAAAACTGTTTTTT. Its translation: CASTLRRGRPWGGNEKLFF.